This T cell receptor (beta chain) stems from a study of T-cell memory formation after mild COVID-19 (dated by TCRdb to the early 2020s). Background for the entire study: TCR sequence clusters from the two donors were found to be largely donor specific. The cohort was made up of two young adult volunteers, one female and one male, who were previously healthy. T-cell clones expanding and contracting after mild COVID-19 in two donors were tracked by longitudinal TCRalpha and TCRbeta repertoire sequencing.

The listed sequencing device is Illumina NovaSeq 6000. cDNA libraries for TCRalpha and TCRbeta were prepared by 5'RACE using constant-segment primers, with sample barcodes and unique molecular identifiers added. RNA was extracted from every sample with Trizol reagent. The libraries were amplified in two PCR steps, and the second step added a second sample barcode and Illumina TruSeq adapters. The libraries were sequenced on an Illumina NovaSeq using 2 x 150 bp paired-end reads. The study's processing was this. Reads were demultiplexed and collapsed into UMI-guided consensus sequences with migec v1.2.7. Using mixcr v2.1.11, the UMI consensuses were aligned to TRA and TRB V and J templates and assembled into clonotypes. A clonotype was counted as expanded or contracted only if both edgeR and NoisET called the change significant, with noise models trained on biological replicates. For edgeR calls, a false discovery rate-adjusted p below 0.01 and a log2 fold-change threshold of 1 were applied. As an exploratory analysis of dynamics, max-normalized trajectories of the 1000 most abundant clonotypes were examined with PCA combined with hierarchical clustering. Separately sequenced CD4+ and CD8+ repertoires were used to assign a CD4 or CD8 phenotype to each responding clone. TCRdb redid the processing of the public reads, applying fastp at Q25 and MiXCR, and retained in-frame beta chains. A single entry per CDR3 protein holds the most common genes and DNA from its merged rows. These V and J calls rely on TCRdb rather than the paper's analysis. For this sample there are around 530,000 distinct CDR3 sequences; about 22% appear just once. Under 8.5% of the sample comes from the top ten.

The sample holds a few counts of this clonotype. What this receptor recognizes is not known. No clone much larger than this one lies a single base away; base qualities are absent. Ficoll-Paque density gradient centrifugation was the method used to isolate PBMCs. The paper's findings and limits, for the study overall: Contracting CD4+ clones turned up mainly in the CM and EM memory subsets, whereas EMRA was where CD8+ clones were enriched. SARS-CoV-2 specificity was not confirmed for the second-wave clones peaking on day 37. Some responding clones were found in pre-infection memory, which suggests that pre-existing cross-reactive memory T cells took part in the SARS-CoV-2 response. From day 15 to 85, contracting clones showed balanced CD4/CD8 phenotypes, whereas a second wave of clones that expanded from day 15 to 37 leaned towards CD4+. The study included only a couple of mild cases, and larger cohorts that include severe cases with pre-infection samples were judged to be necessary.

V loses 5 bases of germline sequence and J loses 3 bases, and the interval between the two ends is 10 bases. The CDR3 covers 14 residues, taking in both the cysteine and the phenylalanine. Left in the record is the CDR3 DNA by itself, 42 bases read in frame from the first base. Looking up the germline V gene yields CDR1 KGHDR and CDR2 SFDVKD. The V and J genes are TRBV24-1 and TRBJ1-5, with a tentative D gene TRBD1 over 6 matching bases. The material sequenced was PBMCs or a T cell subset sorted from them (not recorded which). This sequence was found in an adult woman who had mild COVID-19 (a few samples of this study predate the infection). The sample titles of this study are shuffled in the database, so cell type and time point are left out; the donor was told from shared clones. The CDR3 in this case is CATSGQAYNQPQHF. The nucleotide sequence is TGTGCCACCAGTGGACAGGCGTACAATCAGCCCCAGCATTTT.